A single sample gave rise to the 22 T cell receptor beta chains below, sequenced in a study of early T cells in non-severe SARS-CoV-2 infection. TCRdb re-called the 5' RACE reads with MiXCR, one entry per CDR3 protein. The data hold 35,000 to 45,000 distinct CDR3 sequences, with 5.4% observed a single time. Sequencing used whole blood, obtained at baseline. The receptors shown here come from an adult who was a healthcare worker with PCR-confirmed SARS-CoV-2 infection or an uninfected control (not recorded which).

In this sample, this clonotype turned up many times. The gene calls are TRBV18 and TRBJ2-3, with D maybe TRBD1 (6 bases). The germline V and J ends were trimmed by 0 bases and 5 bases, with 12 bases remaining between them. Germline CDR1 reads KGHSH; CDR2 reads LQKENI. The CDR3 runs 15 residues. Written as DNA, the CDR3 is TGTGCCAGCTCACCACCCCCGGGACAAGGAGATACGCAGTATTTT. Amino acid sequence: CASSPPPGQGDTQYF.

This sequence joins TRBV5-1 and TRBJ1-1; D is uncertain. The CDR3 totals 15 residues. Germline V CDR1 and CDR2: SGHRS, YFSETQ. V was pared by 0 bases and J by 0 bases, with 9 bases between. CDR3 sequence reads: CASSLEAALNTEAFF. The CDR3 nucleotides are TGCGCCAGCAGCTTGGAGGCAGCTTTGAACACTGAAGCTTTCTTT.

This clonotype was seen ten or more times. The CDR3 nucleotides read TGTGCCAGCAGCTTAGATCATCCCCAGTACTTC. Its protein is CASSLDHPQYF. V usage is TRBV11-2 and J usage is TRBJ2-5; D is ambiguous. From germline, CDR1 is SGHAT and CDR2 FQNNGV. The CDR3 spans 11 residues. Trimming shortened V by 0 bases and J by 9 bases, and 5 bases separated the two germline ends.

This clonotype was counted many times. The gene calls are TRBV20-1 and TRBJ2-5; the D gene could be TRBD1 or TRBD2 (5 bases each). Trimming shortened V by 3 bases and J by 4 bases, and 18 bases separated the two germline ends. Germline V CDR1 and CDR2: DFQATT, SNEGSKA (reference sequence). The CDR3 totals 15 residues. CDR3 coding DNA: TGCAGTGCTAGTGGGACCTGGGAAGGAGGAGAGACCCAGTACTTC. This encodes CSASGTWEGGETQYF.

This clonotype was recorded at least ten times. The chain employs TRBV27 and TRBJ1-2, with a tentative D call TRBD1 (6 bases). V lost 6 bases and J lost 8, with 19 bases in between. Germline CDR1 reads MNHEY; CDR2 reads SMNVEV (reference sequence). The length of the CDR3 is 14 residues. This CDR3 reads CASSDADSLRGYTF. The CDR3 region has the DNA TGTGCCAGCAGCGATGCGGACAGCCTTAGAGGCTACACCTTC.

The V call is TRBV20-1, the J call TRBJ1-2; D is unresolved. The CDR3 spans 13 residues. V was pared by 2 bases and J by 5 bases, with 12 bases between. Germline loops: CDR1 DFQATT, CDR2 SNEGSKA (reference sequence). The CDR3, as DNA: TGCAGTGCTAGAACCCCCGACGCATATGGCTACACCTTC. Protein product: CSARTPDAYGYTF.

V usage is TRBV6-6 and J usage is TRBJ1-4, with D unresolved. CDR3 length equals 12 residues. Germline assignment: CDR1 MNHNY and CDR2 SVGAGI (reference sequence). V was cut by 7 bases and J by 13 bases, with 16 bases left in between. CDR3 loop: CASNHRAEGLFF. The CDR3 region has the DNA TGTGCCAGCAACCACCGGGCCGAGGGACTGTTTTTT.

This clonotype was found many times. The chain joins TRBV10-1 to TRBJ2-2; D might be TRBD2 (6 bases). V was trimmed by 4 bases and J by 6 bases, leaving 12 bases between them. The CDR3 is made up of 14 amino acids. CDR1 is WNHNN and CDR2 is SYGVQD in the germline V gene (reference sequence). The CDR3 loop reads CASSGSGLAGELFF. CDR3 in DNA: TGCGCCAGCAGTGGAAGCGGGCTGGCCGGGGAGCTGTTTTTT.

This clonotype was observed many times. V gene TRBV7-6 combines with J gene TRBJ2-1; 10 positions match TRBD1. Germline CDR1 and CDR2: SGHVS and FNYEAQ. This CDR3 spans 14 amino acids. V trimming: 6 bases; J trimming: 9 bases; junction bases outside the gene matches: 8. The CDR3 DNA sequence: TGTGCCAGCAGGGACAGGGGGGAATTGGGTGAGCAGTTCTTC. It specifies CASRDRGELGEQFF.

This clonotype was seen many times. V usage is TRBV5-3 and J usage is TRBJ2-3; D possibly corresponds to TRBD2 (6 bases). TRBV5-3 is given ORF status, its function remaining uncertain. The CDR3 runs to 16 residues. Between the trimmed V and J ends, which lost 8 bases and 4 bases, there was a span of 23 bases. The CDR3 sequence is CASPLWDFQRPDTQYF. In DNA, the CDR3 is TGTGCCAGCCCACTATGGGACTTCCAAAGGCCAGATACGCAGTATTTT.

This clonotype was found many times. The rearrangement links TRBV28 to TRBJ2-3; D is perhaps TRBD2 (6 bases). Germline loops: CDR1 MDHEN, CDR2 SYDVKM. Trimming left V 6 bases short and J 1 base short, with 14 bases between. This CDR3 is built from 15 residues. CDR3 protein: CASSPREVRTDTQYF. The CDR3 DNA follows: TGTGCCAGCAGCCCGAGGGAGGTTCGCACAGATACGCAGTATTTT.

This clonotype was recorded many times. The V and J genes are TRBV19 and TRBJ2-1, with D possibly TRBD2 on 5 matching bases. Per germline, CDR1 LNHDA and CDR2 SQIVND (reference sequence). V lost 10 bases, J lost 6 bases, and 19 bases lay in between. This CDR3 contains 14 residues. Written as DNA, the CDR3 is TGTGCCACCCACGACTATAGCGTCAGCAATGAGCAGTTCTTC. It encodes CATHDYSVSNEQFF.

This clonotype was detected ten times or more. V and J are TRBV11-2 and TRBJ1-1, with 7 bases identical to TRBD1. The V gene end was trimmed by 2 bases and the J gene end by 4 bases; junction bases not matched to a gene: 7. Germline V gives CDR1 SGHAT, CDR2 FQNNGV. The CDR3 runs 15 residues. The CDR3 loop reads CASSLKAGGVTEAFF. The CDR3 DNA reads as TGTGCCAGCAGCTTAAAGGCAGGGGGGGTCACTGAAGCTTTCTTT. The full variable domain, its missing parts supplied by reference TRBV11-2 and TRBJ1-1, is EAGVAQSPRYKIIEKRQSVAFWCNPISGHATLYWYQQILGQGPKLLIQFQNNGVVDDSQLPKDRFSAERLKGVDSTLKIQPAKLEDSAVYLCASSLKAGGVTEAFFGQGTRLTVV.

This clonotype has ten or more counts. This rearrangement joins TRBV7-9 to TRBJ2-5; 9 bases are a match to TRBD2. With V trimmed by 9 bases and J by 5 bases, 13 bases remained unmatched. The germline V gene encodes CDR1 SEHNR and CDR2 FQNEAQ (reference sequence). The CDR3 spans 15 residues. The CDR3 is CASRREGPRSETQYF. CDR3 DNA sequence: TGTGCCAGTAGGCGGGAGGGCCCTCGGAGTGAGACCCAGTACTTC.

At least ten counts were recorded for this clonotype. The rearrangement uses TRBV11-3 and TRBJ2-3; TRBD2 matches at 12 bases. After removal of 8 bases from V and 0 bases from J, the junction contained 6 bases not matched to a gene. Germline V lookup: CDR1 SGHNT, CDR2 YENEEA. The CDR3 sequence is 16 residues long. This CDR3 reads CASSGLAGSSTDTQYF. CDR3 bases: TGTGCCAGCTCGGGACTAGCGGGCTCTAGCACAGATACGCAGTATTTT.

V and J are TRBV28 and TRBJ2-1; D is perhaps TRBD1 (6 bases). Germline-derived CDR1 and CDR2 are MDHEN and SYDVKM. Deletions cut 2 bases from V and 13 bases from J, with 12 bases between. The CDR3 has 12 residues. CDR3 bases: TGTGCCAGCAGTTTAAGGTCAGGGGTACAGTTCTTC. This sequence encodes CASSLRSGVQFF.

This clonotype was found many times. V usage is TRBV19 and J usage is TRBJ2-5; 7 nucleotides match TRBD1. V trimming: 4 bases; J trimming: 1 base; junction bases outside the gene matches: 6. CDR3 size: 15 residues. Looked up from germline, CDR1 is LNHDA and CDR2 is SQIVND (reference sequence). This chain's CDR3 is CASSSTGQAQETQYF. CDR3 nucleotides: TGTGCCAGTAGTAGTACCGGACAGGCCCAAGAGACCCAGTACTTC.

The chain couples TRBV20-1 to TRBJ2-2; TRBD1 agrees at 7 bases. The CDR3 is made up of 13 amino acids. J lost 6 bases, V lost 6 bases, and 7 bases had no gene match. CDR1 and CDR2 from the germline V gene are DFQATT and SNEGSKA (reference sequence). The CDR3 nucleotides are TGCAGTGCCCCTCGACAGGGCCCCGGGGAGCTGTTTTTT. Its protein product is CSAPRQGPGELFF.

This clonotype was counted many times. This rearrangement joins TRBV24-1 to TRBJ2-3; D not resolved. Per germline, CDR1 KGHDR and CDR2 SFDVKD. Deletions cut 1 base from V and 4 bases from J, with 20 bases between. The CDR3 runs to 18 residues. The CDR3 DNA sequence: TGTGCCACCAGTGATTTCAGTCTCGCCTGGCGGAGCCCAGATACGCAGTATTTT. Protein sequence: CATSDFSLAWRSPDTQYF.

At least ten counts were recorded for this clonotype. The chain combines TRBV20-1 with TRBJ1-2; 12 bases match TRBD1. The CDR3 spans 13 residues. The ends lost 4 bases at V and 7 bases at J; junction bases unmatched: 4. The germline V gene encodes CDR1 DFQATT and CDR2 SNEGSKA (reference sequence). The CDR3 DNA reads TGCAGTGCTATGGGACAGGGGGCGCGTGGCTACACCTTC. Translation: CSAMGQGARGYTF.

In nucleotides, the CDR3 is TGTGCCAGCAGCCAAGATCCGCCTAGCACTGAAGCTTTCTTT. It codes for CASSQDPPSTEAFF. The V gene is TRBV3-1, the J gene TRBJ1-1, with D uncertain. Germline values: CDR1 LGHDT, CDR2 YNNKEL (reference sequence). The V end lost 0 bases, the J end lost 4 bases, and 9 bases lay between the germline ends. CDR3 size: 14 residues. The variable domain in full, with the rest retrieved from reference TRBV3-1 and TRBJ1-1, is DTAVSQTPKYLVTQMGNDKSIKCEQNLGHDTMYWYKQDSKKFLKIMFSYNNKELIINETVPNRFSPKSPDKAHLNLHINSLELGDSAVYFCASSQDPPSTEAFFGQGTRLTVV.

This clonotype appeared many times. The CDR3 DNA is TGTGCCAGCAGCGTAGCTGATCTAGGGACAGGGTGGAGTTCACCCCTCCACTTT. Translating it yields CASSVADLGTGWSSPLHF. The V and J genes are TRBV9 and TRBJ1-6, with 9 positions matching TRBD1. With V trimmed by 0 bases and J by 9 bases, 13 bases remained unmatched. CDR3 length equals 18 residues. Germline values: CDR1 SGDLS, CDR2 YYNGEE.